Given below is one TCR beta chain in context. Sequencing was performed with immunoSEQ multiplex PCR; in TCRdb, only in-frame clones are kept and a portion is missing. Of some 260,000 clones in the sample, 87% were seen once. This sample stems from a study of blood T cell repertoires in COVID-19. Study as a whole: In each case, the material was cDNA or gDNA derived from T cells, B-cell-depleted T cells, or PBMCs.

This sequence was found in a man between 18 and 29 years old with active or convalescent COVID-19. Sequences were obtained from peripheral blood.

CDR3 DNA: TGTGCCAGTAGTTTCCGGGACGGAGGGAATGAGCAGTTCTTC. Translating gives CASSFRDGGNEQFF. V gene TRBV19 combines with J gene TRBJ2-1; possible D gene TRBD2, 6 bases. This CDR3 has 14 amino acids. V lost 5 bases, J lost 7 bases, and 15 bases lay in between. Germline values: CDR1 LNHDA, CDR2 SQIVND (reference sequence).